The next 22 T cell receptor beta chains were all read from a single sample in a study of CXCR3-negative and CXCR3-positive naive CD8 T cells. Study-wide points: In CXCR3-positive naive cells, the TRB CDR3s were more hydrophobic than in CXCR3-negative naive cells.

The antigens of these receptors remain unknown. 5' RACE that incorporated UMI labels was used to prepare the TRB cDNA libraries. TCRdb reprocessed the 5' RACE reads, with one entry per CDR3 protein and no DNA. This sample's clone table lists 75,000 to 90,000 distinct CDR3 sequences. The source material was naive CXCR3+ CD8+ T cells from blood. The subset: CD45RO-CCR7+CD27+CD95- naive CD8+ T cells expressing CXCR3 (TNR3+). All receptors derive from a human donor in good health. Some clones in this sample may be carry-over from other donors' samples.

The rearrangement uses TRBV6-2 or TRBV6-3 and TRBJ2-7. The germline gives CDR1 MNHEY, CDR2 SVGEGT. The CDR3 length is 14 residues. The CDR3 here is CASSSPGNPHEQYF.

The V gene is TRBV12-3 or TRBV12-4, the J gene TRBJ1-2; TCRdb outputs TRBD1, but without DNA this stays unchecked. The CDR3 is 15 residues long. The CDR3 sequence is CASSRATGSNYGYTF.

The V gene is TRBV12-3 or TRBV12-4, the J gene TRBJ1-2. The CDR3 runs 11 residues. The CDR3 reads CASSFGNGYTF.

The CDR3 loop is CASTGTGGAGELFF. V gene TRBV6-2 or TRBV6-3 combines with J gene TRBJ2-2; lacking DNA, the TRBD1 call made by TCRdb goes unchecked. Germline V lookup: CDR1 MNHEY, CDR2 SVGEGT. The CDR3 spans 14 residues.

CDR3 sequence reads: CASSQGALGELFF. This chain uses TRBV4-1 with TRBJ2-2; TCRdb picks TRBD1, but there is no DNA to check that call. The CDR3 length is 13 residues. Germline lookup yields CDR1 MGHRA and CDR2 YSYEKL.

The rearrangement uses TRBV5-8 and TRBJ2-4. The CDR3 extends over 15 amino acids. Looked up from germline, CDR1 is SGHTS and CDR2 is YDEGEE. This CDR3 reads CASSFDPSGRNIQYF.

CDR3 sequence: CASSFDTYNEQFF. This rearrangement joins TRBV7-9 to TRBJ2-1. The CDR3 loop spans 13 amino acids. The germline gives CDR1 SEHNR, CDR2 FQNEAQ (reference sequence).

V is TRBV5-4 and J is TRBJ1-1; the D call from TCRdb, TRBD1, cannot be confirmed without DNA. The CDR3 is made up of 13 amino acids. Germline CDR1 SGHNT, CDR2 YYREEE (reference sequence). The CDR3 here is CASSLVDSYEAFF.

This rearrangement joins TRBV5-1 to TRBJ2-2; TCRdb returns TRBD2, unconfirmable since there is no DNA. Germline lookup yields CDR1 SGHRS and CDR2 YFSETQ. This CDR3 region has 19 residues. The CDR3 sequence: CASSSGLRLAESNTGELFF.

The chain carries TRBV20-1 and TRBJ2-5; as DNA is missing, the TRBD2 call by TCRdb cannot be tested. Germline CDR1 DFQATT, CDR2 SNEGSKA (reference sequence). The CDR3 extends over 15 amino acids. The CDR3 loop is CSAPLSGRGGKTQYF.

The chain couples TRBV28 to TRBJ2-3; TCRdb lists TRBD2, though no DNA is available to test this call. The CDR3 extends over 15 amino acids. Germline CDR1 and CDR2: MDHEN and SYDVKM. The CDR3 sequence is CASSFLAGDPDTQYF.

V usage is TRBV30 and J usage is TRBJ2-7; TCRdb designates TRBD2, a call that cannot be tested without DNA. Germline loops: CDR1 GTSNPN, CDR2 SVGIG (reference sequence). The CDR3 covers 14 residues. CDR3 in amino acids: CAWSVDGLGYEQYF.

The CDR3 sequence: CASSQWRDYQPQHF. The J gene is TRBJ1-5, the V gene TRBV4-1. This CDR3 is built from 14 residues. Germline CDR1 reads MGHRA; CDR2 reads YSYEKL.

This rearrangement joins TRBV7-8 to TRBJ2-7; the TCRdb call, TRBD2, lacks DNA for checking. CDR3 length: 16 amino acids. CDR1 is SGHVS, CDR2 FQNEAQ, per germline. CDR3 in amino acids: CASSSQSGARFYEQYF. Complete variable domain (other parts from reference TRBV7-8 and TRBJ2-7): GAGVSQSPRYKVAKRGQDVALRCDPISGHVSLFWYQQALGQGPEFLTYFQNEAQLDKSGLPSDRFFAERPEGSVSTLKIQRTQQEDSAVYLCASSSQSGARFYEQYFGPGTRLTVT.

The V gene is TRBV28, the J gene TRBJ1-1; TCRdb's D gene call, TRBD1, goes unchecked for lack of DNA. The CDR3 sequence is 14 residues long. Germline CDR1 and CDR2: MDHEN and SYDVKM. Here the CDR3 reads CASSLYKGDTEAFF.

V and J are TRBV7-9 and TRBJ1-5. This CDR3 comprises 14 residues. Germline lookup yields CDR1 SEHNR and CDR2 FQNEAQ (reference sequence). The CDR3: CASSLLGGNQPQHF.

V usage is TRBV6-2 or TRBV6-3 and J usage is TRBJ2-3; no DNA is available, so the TRBD2 call from TCRdb remains unchecked. Germline CDR1 MNHEY, CDR2 SVGEGT. CDR3 length: 13 residues. CDR3 sequence: CATWSGPAGTQYF.

This chain links TRBV27 with TRBJ2-1; the TCRdb D gene call, TRBD1, has no DNA to confirm it. Looked up from germline, CDR1 is MNHEY and CDR2 is SMNVEV (reference sequence). This CDR3 has 15 residues. The CDR3 spells CASSLRDTSSNEQFF.

The chain carries TRBV20-1 and TRBJ2-2; the TCRdb D gene call, TRBD2, has no DNA to confirm it. The germline CDR1 and CDR2 sequences are DFQATT and SNEGSKA (reference sequence). The CDR3 runs 18 residues. CDR3 amino acids: CSASPELAGIPNTGELFF.

V usage is TRBV14 and J usage is TRBJ2-2. Germline V gene data show CDR1 as SGHDN and CDR2 as FVKESK. The CDR3 has 12 amino acids. The CDR3 loop is CASSPHPGELFF.

The chain couples TRBV24-1 to TRBJ2-2; TCRdb selects TRBD1, and the lack of DNA leaves this call unchecked. This CDR3 contains 19 residues. Germline values: CDR1 KGHDR, CDR2 SFDVKD. The CDR3 reads CATSDYSDRGEYNTGELFF.

This chain connects TRBV27 to TRBJ2-1; the TRBD1 assignment by TCRdb is unverifiable without DNA. Germline loops: CDR1 MNHEY, CDR2 SMNVEV (reference sequence). The CDR3 has 14 residues. The chain's CDR3 is CASSLGTIAYGQFF.